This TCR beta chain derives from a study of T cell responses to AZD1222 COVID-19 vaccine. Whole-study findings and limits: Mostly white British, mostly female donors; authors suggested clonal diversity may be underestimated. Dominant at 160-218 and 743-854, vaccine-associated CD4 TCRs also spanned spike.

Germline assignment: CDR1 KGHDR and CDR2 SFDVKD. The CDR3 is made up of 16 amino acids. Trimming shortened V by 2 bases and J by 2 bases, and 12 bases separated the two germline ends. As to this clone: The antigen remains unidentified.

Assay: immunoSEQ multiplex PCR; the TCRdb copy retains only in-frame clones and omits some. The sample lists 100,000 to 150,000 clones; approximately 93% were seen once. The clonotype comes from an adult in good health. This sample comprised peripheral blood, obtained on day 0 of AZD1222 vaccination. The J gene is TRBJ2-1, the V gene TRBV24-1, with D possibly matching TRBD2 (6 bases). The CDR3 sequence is CATSDSTGEAYNEQFF. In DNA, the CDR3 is TGTGCCACCAGTGATTCTACCGGGGAGGCCTACAATGAGCAGTTCTTC.